What follows is one TCR beta chain and its context. Trimming left V 4 bases short and J 5 bases short, with 18 bases between. Per the germline V gene, CDR1 is SGHKS and CDR2 is YYEKEE (reference sequence). The CDR3 sequence is 15 residues long. Here immunoSEQ multiplex PCR was the method, and the copy in TCRdb shows in-frame clones only, minus some. The table lists about 150,000 clones, around 94% of them singletons. This sample is drawn from a study of control samples from healthy donors and cancer patients. This receptor was taken from a man aged 55 to 69 with colorectal cancer. Sequenced material: PBMCs. The chain links TRBV5-5 to TRBJ2-5; D might be TRBD1 (5 bases). The CDR3 DNA sequence: TGTGCCAGCAGCCCGTTAACAGGACCTGGGGAGACCCAGTACTTC. Translated, it gives CASSPLTGPGETQYF.